This T cell receptor beta chain was identified in a study of cytomegalovirus exposure and HLA in healthy donors. Broader study findings: The study recorded 160 or so TCR beta chains that were cytomegalovirus-associated.

Repertoires were generated with immunoSEQ multiplex PCR, while TCRdb's copy carries only in-frame clones and drops some. The sample records 99,000 or so clones, around 86% being singletons. This clone was seen a few times. The antigen remains undetermined. The source material was PBMCs. This TCR was sampled from a woman under 30 in good health and CMV-seropositive.

This chain's CDR3 is CASSVLRAYYEQYF. CDR3 in DNA: TGTGCCAGCAGTGTTCTCAGGGCCTACTACGAGCAGTACTTC. The chain is built from TRBV2 and TRBJ2-7, with TRBD1 as a possible D gene (5 bases). This CDR3 is built from 14 residues. Trimming left V 4 bases short and J 3 bases short, with 13 bases between. The V gene's germline CDR1 is SNHLY and CDR2 FYNNEI. The full variable domain, completed using reference TRBV2 and TRBJ2-7, is EPEVTQTPSHQVTQMGQEVILRCVPISNHLYFYWYRQILGQKVEFLVSFYNNEISEKSEIFDDQFSVERPDGSNFTLKIRSTKLEDSAMYFCASSVLRAYYEQYFGPGTRLTVT.